These 12 T cell receptor beta chains share one sample of origin, sequenced in a study of technical replicates of blood from several donors. Data came from immunoSEQ multiplex PCR; TCRdb stores just in-frame clones and leaves some out. The sample lists about 97,000 clones, approximately 94% occurring once. The sequencing input was T cells isolated from PBMCs. The origin of the receptors is a human donor in good health.

J is TRBJ2-5 and V is TRBV19, with D perhaps TRBD1 (5 bases). The CDR3 covers 12 residues. The V gene lost 6 bases and the J gene lost 5 bases, with 10 bases spanning the gap. The germline V gene encodes CDR1 LNHDA and CDR2 SQIVND (reference sequence). The CDR3 sequence is CASSRTRETQYF. Written as DNA, the CDR3 is TGTGCCAGTAGCCGGACAAGGGAGACCCAGTACTTC.

This chain joins TRBV7-9 and TRBJ1-3; no firm D call. V lost 11 bases and J 6 bases, leaving 14 bases between the germline ends. The CDR3 extends over 12 amino acids. Germline CDR1 is SEHNR and CDR2 is FQNEAQ (reference sequence). The CDR3 loop reads CAGEGPLNTIYF. The CDR3, as DNA: TGTGCCGGGGAGGGTCCCCTAAACACCATATATTTT.

There are a few counts of this clone. The gene calls are TRBV27 and TRBJ2-7; 9 bases are shared with TRBD2. The germline V gene encodes CDR1 MNHEY and CDR2 SMNVEV (reference sequence). CDR3 length equals 18 residues. The V and J ends lost 8 bases and 8 bases, in that order; junction bases with no gene match: 25. This chain's CDR3 is CASSILGTFGREGLKQYF. The CDR3 region has the DNA TGTGCCAGCTCAATACTCGGGACTTTTGGGCGGGAGGGCCTAAAGCAGTACTTC.

The chain uses TRBV19 and TRBJ2-5; TRBD2 aligns across 8 bases. The CDR3 has 14 amino acids. Germline assignment: CDR1 LNHDA and CDR2 SQIVND (reference sequence). V dropped 4 bases and J dropped 3; count of bases not matched to a gene: 4. CDR3: CASSTFSGKETQYF. Here the CDR3 DNA reads TGTGCCAGTAGTACTTTTAGCGGGAAAGAGACCCAGTACTTC.

Concerning this clone: At one end, the junction sequence differs from germline, possibly due to a read error. V is TRBV28 and J is TRBJ1-3; D call uncertain. This CDR3 is built from 14 residues. Looked up from germline, CDR1 is MDHEN and CDR2 is SYDVKM. The CDR3: CASKTPGDGHTIYF. The CDR3 region has the DNA TGTGCCAGCAAAACCCCCGGGGATGGACACACCATATATTTT.

The chain has TRBV5-1 and TRBJ2-7; tentative D call: TRBD2 (6 bases). CDR3 length: 15 residues. Trimming took 3 bases from V and 0 from J, leaving 13 bases between them. CDR1 SGHRS and CDR2 YFSETQ come from the germline V gene. The CDR3 loop reads CASSSASALSYEQYF. The CDR3 DNA sequence: TGCGCCAGCAGCTCTGCTAGCGCTCTCTCCTACGAGCAGTACTTC.

This clone was detected once. V usage is TRBV5-1 and J usage is TRBJ1-3, with 7 bases aligning to TRBD1. Trimming took 5 bases from V and 0 from J; bases not matched to a gene: 17. There are 19 residues in the CDR3. Germline CDR1 is SGHRS and CDR2 is YFSETQ. The CDR3 loop reads CASSWGPTEGQHSGNTIYF. The CDR3 coding sequence is TGCGCCAGCAGTTGGGGGCCGACTGAGGGACAGCACTCTGGAAACACCATATATTTT.

This chain connects TRBV7-2 to TRBJ1-4; D not resolved. CDR3 length equals 15 residues. Trimming pared 1 base from V and 0 bases from J, leaving 6 bases between. Germline CDR1 is SGHTA and CDR2 is FQGNSA. The CDR3 protein is CASSLERATNEKLFF. The CDR3 nucleotides are TGTGCCAGCAGCTTAGAACGGGCAACTAATGAAAAACTGTTTTTT.

The chain employs TRBV18 and TRBJ1-2; a possible D gene is TRBD1 (6 bases). V dropped 3 bases and J dropped 4 bases, with 6 bases sitting between them. Germline values: CDR1 KGHSH, CDR2 LQKENI. The CDR3 extends over 12 amino acids. The CDR3 coding sequence is TGTGCCAGCTCACCGGACAGCTATGGCTACACCTTC. Translating it yields CASSPDSYGYTF. The complete variable domain, with remaining parts taken from reference TRBV18 and TRBJ1-2, reads NAGVMQNPRHLVRRRGQEARLRCSPMKGHSHVYWYRQLPEEGLKFMVYLQKENIIDESGMPKERFSAEFPKEGPSILRIQQVVRGDSAAYFCASSPDSYGYTFGSGTRLTVV.

This chain connects TRBV6-5 to TRBJ2-1; D remains unclear. Germline V gives CDR1 MNHEY, CDR2 SVGAGI. With 2 bases removed from V and 7 bases from J, the gap between germline ends came to 9 bases. The CDR3 spans 13 residues. The CDR3 sequence is CASSYGPRNEQFF. The CDR3 region has the DNA TGTGCCAGCAGTTACGGGCCCCGTAATGAGCAGTTCTTC.

This clone was counted a single time. This chain links TRBV9 with TRBJ2-3, with 7 bases aligning to TRBD2. CDR1 is SGDLS, CDR2 YYNGEE, per germline. The junction had 5 bases not matched to a gene; V was cut back by 2 bases and J by 2 bases. This CDR3 comprises 15 residues. CDR3 DNA sequence: TGTGCCAGCAGCGTTCGAGCGGGAAACACAGATACGCAGTATTTT. This gives the protein CASSVRAGNTDTQYF.

The chain is built from TRBV7-3 and TRBJ2-3; TRBD2 might be the D (5 bases). CDR3 length: 13 residues. Germline CDR1 and CDR2: SGHTA and FQGTGA. Trimming cost V 4 bases and J 2 bases, with 7 bases left between them. The CDR3 sequence is CASSYGITDTQYF. CDR3 nucleotides: TGTGCCAGCAGCTACGGGATCACAGATACGCAGTATTTT.